The rows below give T cell receptor beta chains drawn from one sample of a study of cytomegalovirus exposure and HLA in healthy donors. Method: immunoSEQ multiplex PCR; TCRdb's copy keeps in-frame clones and lacks some. In the table there are 100,000 to 140,000 clones, around 69% of which are singletons. Sequencing used PBMCs. The source of these receptors is a man between 18 and 29 years old in good health and CMV-seronegative. Each CDR3 is given with its conserved first and last residue. Each record gives: J gene, V gene, D gene, CDR3 protein. A D gene is named only where the DNA matches it firmly.

TRBJ2-3,TRBV4-3,.,CASSHPTAGGSGTDTQYF
TRBJ2-5,TRBV5-1,TRBD2,CASSPTSGGRETQYF
TRBJ1-6,TRBV18,.,CASSPETVIYNSPLHF
TRBJ1-5,TRBV29-1,TRBD1,CSVGGGTGNSNQPQHF
TRBJ1-1,TRBV4-2,TRBD1,CASSRGTGGLNTEAFF
TRBJ2-7,TRBV4-3,.,CASSPGRRVGYGEQYF
TRBJ1-3,TRBV6-1,.,CASSEAGNTIYF
TRBJ2-5,TRBV14,TRBD1,CASSRMDRPSAAQYF
TRBJ1-2,TRBV11-2,TRBD1,CASRPGQGIGGYTF
TRBJ2-7,TRBV11-2,.,CASSPQPSTGFYEQYF
TRBJ2-5,TRBV5-6,.,CASSLGVAETQYF
TRBJ1-2,TRBV28,.,CASSLNWAGNYGYPF
TRBJ2-1,TRBV12-5,.,CASGLNWGREQFF
TRBJ1-1,TRBV4-3,.,CASSQEVRGVTEAFF
TRBJ1-2,TRBV4-2,.,CASSPTDGRGSLYGYTF
TRBJ2-4,TRBV28,.,CASTPRLAFRDPAKNIQYF
TRBJ1-6,TRBV5-6,TRBD1,CASSRDRGGTALHF
TRBJ2-1,TRBV7-8,TRBD1,CASWSADRGLRNEQFF
TRBJ2-7,TRBV4-2,TRBD1,CASSQVGQGVYEQYF
TRBJ1-6,TRBV28,.,CASSRAGLDSPLHF
TRBJ1-6,TRBV9,TRBD1,CASSPTGTGFSPLHF
TRBJ2-3,TRBV2,.,CASSQTGEGPTQYF
TRBJ1-1,TRBV7-9,.,CSSSFLVGGRNTEAFF
TRBJ2-7,TRBV6-6,TRBD1,CASRTGGLEQYF
TRBJ1-1,TRBV19,.,CASSNENRATEAFF
TRBJ2-3,TRBV5-5,TRBD2,CASTRGGQTDTQYF
TRBJ1-6,TRBV25-1,.,CASSERVPHSPLHF
TRBJ2-1,TRBV11-2,.,CASSLVPEVSEFF
TRBJ2-7,TRBV7-9,TRBD2,CASTTGTSGGIVEQYF
TRBJ2-3,TRBV5-1,.,CASSLAAGVDTQYF
TRBJ2-7,TRBV7-9,.,CASSLGGVGGEQYF
TRBJ2-3,TRBV9,TRBD2,CASSVVPSGGLQYF
TRBJ2-7,TRBV6-6,TRBD1,CASSYFDRGTYEQYF
TRBJ1-6,TRBV11-2,.,CASSLAEYSPLHF
TRBJ2-7,TRBV19,TRBD2,CASRGGLAGEQYF
TRBJ1-2,TRBV6-1,TRBD1,CASIKQGADGYTF
TRBJ2-7,TRBV7-9,.,CASSLQGLGEQYF
TRBJ2-3,TRBV5-1,.,CASSLSVARGDTQYF
TRBJ2-3,TRBV6-4,TRBD2,CASSDGGADTQYF
TRBJ1-1,TRBV28,.,CASSGGRRGTEAFF
TRBJ2-7,TRBV1,.,CTSSRDFSYEQYF
TRBJ1-2,TRBV19,.,CASSSSPPRDNYGYTF
TRBJ2-6,TRBV7-8,.,CASSFGGTGANVLTF
TRBJ2-2,TRBV6-5,.,CASSSDINTGELFF
TRBJ2-1,TRBV2,TRBD1,CASSPDRGSFDEQFF
TRBJ1-5,TRBV2,.,CASRQGMRQPQHF
TRBJ1-1,TRBV12-5,.,CASGLYVRGSTREAFF
TRBJ2-3,TRBV5-1,.,CASRMQGISTDTQYF
TRBJ1-2,TRBV6-6,.,CASSYRGGVNYGYTF
TRBJ1-3,TRBV21-1,.,CASRCGSDF
TRBJ2-3,TRBV18,.,CASSSSDTQYF
TRBJ1-2,TRBV5-4,TRBD1,CASSFYGQDYGYTF
TRBJ2-5,TRBV19,TRBD1,CASRGTEFQETQYF